This T cell receptor beta chain was recovered during a study of OX40 agonist ivuxolimab in advanced cancers. Study-level information: A diagnosis of hepatocellular carcinoma, melanoma, renal cell or head and neck cancer was present in dose-escalation patients.

About this clone itself: Antigen unknown.

The CDR3 covers 14 residues. Germline CDR1 is MGHRA and CDR2 is YSYEKL. Findings and caveats of the study: It was not determined which antigens were specifically recognized by the peripheral T cells that had undergone clonal expansion.

Libraries were prepared by immunoSEQ multiplex PCR; TCRdb keeps only in-frame clonotypes and omits some of them. The table lists approximately 25,000 clones, approximately 91% of them singletons, with 49% in the top ten. The sample in question was CD4+ or CD8+ T cells sorted from blood, obtained in a trial of the OX40 agonist ivuxolimab. This rearrangement joins TRBV4-1 to TRBJ2-5, with D hard to call. TRBJ2-7 matches the DNA end more closely, so the J call is doubtful. The sequence was obtained from an adult with an advanced solid tumor such as melanoma, head and neck, liver or kidney cancer. CDR3 DNA sequence: TGCGCCAGCAGCCTAAATCCTAGTAGTTCCGAGCAGTACTTC. Protein: CASSLNPSSSEQYF.